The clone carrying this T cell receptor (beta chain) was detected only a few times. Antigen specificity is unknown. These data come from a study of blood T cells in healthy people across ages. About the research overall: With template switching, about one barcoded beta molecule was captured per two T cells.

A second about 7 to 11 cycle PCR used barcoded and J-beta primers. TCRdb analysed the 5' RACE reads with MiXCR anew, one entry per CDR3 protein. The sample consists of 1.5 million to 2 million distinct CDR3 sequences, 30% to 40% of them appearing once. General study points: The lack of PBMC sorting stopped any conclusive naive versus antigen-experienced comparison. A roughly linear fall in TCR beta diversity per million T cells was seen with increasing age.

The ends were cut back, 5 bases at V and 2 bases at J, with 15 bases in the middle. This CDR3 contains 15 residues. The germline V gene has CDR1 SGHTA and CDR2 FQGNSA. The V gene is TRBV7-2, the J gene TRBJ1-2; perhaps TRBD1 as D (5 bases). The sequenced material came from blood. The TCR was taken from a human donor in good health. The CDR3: CASSPLRTRNYGYTF. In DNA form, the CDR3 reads TGTGCCAGCAGCCCGCTTAGGACACGAAACTATGGCTACACCTTC.